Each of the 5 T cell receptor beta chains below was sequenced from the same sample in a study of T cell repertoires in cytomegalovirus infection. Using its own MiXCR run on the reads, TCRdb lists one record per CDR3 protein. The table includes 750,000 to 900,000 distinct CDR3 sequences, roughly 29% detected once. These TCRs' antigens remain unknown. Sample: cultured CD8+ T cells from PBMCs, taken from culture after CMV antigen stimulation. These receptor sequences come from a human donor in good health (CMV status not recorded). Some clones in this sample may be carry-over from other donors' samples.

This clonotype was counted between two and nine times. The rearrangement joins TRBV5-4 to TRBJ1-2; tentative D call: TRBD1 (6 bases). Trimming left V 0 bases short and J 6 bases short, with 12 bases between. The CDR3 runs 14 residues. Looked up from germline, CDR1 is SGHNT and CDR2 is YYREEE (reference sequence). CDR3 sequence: CASSLGTVSDGYTF. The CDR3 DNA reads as TGTGCCAGCAGCTTGGGGACAGTCTCGGATGGCTACACCTTC.

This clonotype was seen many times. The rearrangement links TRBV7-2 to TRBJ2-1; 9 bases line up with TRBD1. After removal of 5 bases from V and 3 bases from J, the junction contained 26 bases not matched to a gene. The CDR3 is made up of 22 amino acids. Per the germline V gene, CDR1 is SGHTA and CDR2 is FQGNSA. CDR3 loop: CASSPTNAPFRDRDGVYNEQFF. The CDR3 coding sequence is TGTGCCAGCAGCCCTACCAACGCTCCTTTCCGGGACAGGGATGGGGTCTACAATGAGCAGTTCTTC.

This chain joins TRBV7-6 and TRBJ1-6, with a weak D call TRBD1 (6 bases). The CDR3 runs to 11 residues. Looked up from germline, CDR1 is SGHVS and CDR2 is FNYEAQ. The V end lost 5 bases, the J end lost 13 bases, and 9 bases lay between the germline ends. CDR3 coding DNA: TGTGCCAGCAGCCAGGGGCCGCCCCTCCACTTT. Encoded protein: CASSQGPPLHF.

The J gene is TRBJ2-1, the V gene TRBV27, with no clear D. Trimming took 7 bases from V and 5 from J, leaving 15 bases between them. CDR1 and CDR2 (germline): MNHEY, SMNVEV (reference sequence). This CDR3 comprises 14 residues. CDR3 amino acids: CASTPWGPDNEQFF. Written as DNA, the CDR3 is TGTGCCAGCACCCCCTGGGGTCCAGACAATGAGCAGTTCTTC.

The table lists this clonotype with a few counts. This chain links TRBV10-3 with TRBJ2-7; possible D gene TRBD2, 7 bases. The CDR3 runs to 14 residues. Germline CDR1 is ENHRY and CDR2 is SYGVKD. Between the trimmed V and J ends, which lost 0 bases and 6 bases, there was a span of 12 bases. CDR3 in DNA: TGTGCCATCAGTGAGTCGGGCGGGGGCTCCGAGCAGTACTTC. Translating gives CAISESGGGSEQYF.